This T cell receptor (beta chain) appears in the sequencing data of a study of cytomegalovirus exposure and HLA in healthy donors. Germline loops: CDR1 SGHRS, CDR2 YFSETQ. This CDR3 has 15 residues. V was pared by 4 bases and J by 6 bases, with 16 bases between. With regard to this clone: Its antigen is currently unknown.

Study-wide results and limits: Cytomegalovirus status was reportedly diagnosed by the classifier with high specificity and sensitivity. A missense variant in DCLRE1C was later tied to TCR beta V- and J-gene trimming. The later analysis indicated that the majority of CMV-associated TCR beta chains appeared HLA-restricted. A cluster of highly shared sequence variants was likely a sequencing artifact.

Primers for the PCR totalled 60 Vbeta and 13 Jbeta. The assay was immunoSEQ multiplex PCR, and TCRdb's table has in-frame clones only and misses some. The sample includes about 190,000 clones, under 80% of them seen just once. Sequenced input: PBMCs. The sequence was obtained from a man aged 30 to 39 in good health and CMV-seropositive. This rearrangement joins TRBV5-1 to TRBJ2-2; a possible D gene is TRBD2 (5 bases). This CDR3 is CASSDRGGPAGELFF. The CDR3 coding sequence is TGCGCCAGCAGCGACCGAGGCGGGCCGGCCGGGGAGCTGTTTTTT.